This T cell receptor (beta chain) is from a study of shared clonotypes between healthy human individuals. Generated by immunoSEQ multiplex PCR, the TCRdb table keeps only in-frame clones and is missing some. The data contain roughly 1,500,000 clones, less than 99% of them singletons. The germline V and J ends were trimmed by 4 bases and 2 bases, with 13 bases remaining between them. CDR3 length: 14 amino acids. Germline assignment: CDR1 SQVTM and CDR2 ANQGSEA. The chain couples TRBV29-1 to TRBJ2-3; tentatively, D is TRBD2 (5 bases). The sequence came from a man younger than 45 in good health. What was sequenced was naive CD4+ T cells sorted from blood. Subset: CD45RA+ positively selected. CDR3 sequence reads: CSVASSLSTDTQYF. DNA of the CDR3: TGCAGCGTTGCTAGCAGCCTCTCCACAGATACGCAGTATTTT.